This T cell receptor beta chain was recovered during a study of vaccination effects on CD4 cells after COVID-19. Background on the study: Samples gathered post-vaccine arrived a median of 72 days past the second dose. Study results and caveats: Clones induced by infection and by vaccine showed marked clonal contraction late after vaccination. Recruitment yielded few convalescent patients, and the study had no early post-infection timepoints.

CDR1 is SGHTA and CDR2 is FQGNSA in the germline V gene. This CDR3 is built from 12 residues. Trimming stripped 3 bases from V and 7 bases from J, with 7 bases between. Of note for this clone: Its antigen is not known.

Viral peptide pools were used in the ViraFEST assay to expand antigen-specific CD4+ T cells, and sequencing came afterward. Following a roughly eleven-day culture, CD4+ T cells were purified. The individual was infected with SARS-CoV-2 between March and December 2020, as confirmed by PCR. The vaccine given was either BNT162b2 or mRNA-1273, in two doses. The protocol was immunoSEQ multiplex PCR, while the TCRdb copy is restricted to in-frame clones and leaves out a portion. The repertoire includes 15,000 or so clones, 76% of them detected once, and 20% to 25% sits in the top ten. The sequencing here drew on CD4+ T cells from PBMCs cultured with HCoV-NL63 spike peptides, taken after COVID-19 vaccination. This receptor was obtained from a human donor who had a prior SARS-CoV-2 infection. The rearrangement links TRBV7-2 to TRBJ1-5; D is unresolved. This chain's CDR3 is CASSFSLQPQHF. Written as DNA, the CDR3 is TGTGCCAGCAGCTTTAGTCTCCAGCCCCAGCATTTT. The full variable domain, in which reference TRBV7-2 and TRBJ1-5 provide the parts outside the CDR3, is GAGVSQSPSNKVTEKGKDVELRCDPISGHTALYWYRQSLGQGLEFLIYFQGNSAPDKSGLPSDRFSAERTGGSVSTLTIQRTQQEDSAVYLCASSFSLQPQHFGDGTRLSIL.